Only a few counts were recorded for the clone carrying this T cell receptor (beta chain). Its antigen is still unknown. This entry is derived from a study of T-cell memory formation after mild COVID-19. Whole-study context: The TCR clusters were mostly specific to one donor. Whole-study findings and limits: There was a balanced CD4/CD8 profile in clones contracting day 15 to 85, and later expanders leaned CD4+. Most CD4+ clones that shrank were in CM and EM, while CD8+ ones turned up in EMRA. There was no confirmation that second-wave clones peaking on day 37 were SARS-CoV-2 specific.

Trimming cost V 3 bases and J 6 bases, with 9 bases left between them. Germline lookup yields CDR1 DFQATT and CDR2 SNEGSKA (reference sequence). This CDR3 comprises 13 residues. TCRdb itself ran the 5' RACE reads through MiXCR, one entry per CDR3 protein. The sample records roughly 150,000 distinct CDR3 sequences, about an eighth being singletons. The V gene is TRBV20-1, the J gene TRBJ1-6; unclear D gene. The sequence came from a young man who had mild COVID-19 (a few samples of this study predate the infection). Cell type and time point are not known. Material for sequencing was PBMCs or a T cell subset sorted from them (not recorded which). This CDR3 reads CSASPDGNSPLHF. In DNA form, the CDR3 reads TGCAGTGCTAGCCCGGACGGTAATTCACCCCTCCACTTT.